This is a list of T cell receptor beta chains from one sample in a study of early T cells in non-severe SARS-CoV-2 infection. From the 5' RACE reads, TCRdb called clonotypes with MiXCR, one entry per CDR3 protein. This sample has tens of thousands of distinct CDR3 sequences, with around 10% found just once. Sequenced here: whole blood, sampled at baseline. The source of these receptors is an adult who was a healthcare worker with PCR-confirmed SARS-CoV-2 infection or an uninfected control (not recorded which). CDR3s include the opening cysteine and the closing phenylalanine or tryptophan. Each record gives: clone size, J gene, D gene, V gene, CDR3 DNA, CDR3 protein. D genes are given only for firm matches. Not all rows give a size; the values are once, few, many and, for expanded clones, a class.

size: NA; J: TRBJ2-7; D: NA; V: TRBV4-1; DNA: TGCGCCAGCAGCCAAGAATACGGCTACGAGCAGTACTTC; CDR3: CASSQEYGYEQYF
size: few; J: TRBJ2-1; D: TRBD2; V: TRBV13; DNA: TGTGCCAGCAGCGGGTGGACTAGCGGGGGGCTTCACAATGAGCAGTTCTTC; CDR3: CASSGWTSGGLHNEQFF
size: NA; J: TRBJ1-1; D: TRBD1; V: TRBV9; DNA: TGTGCCAGCAGCGTAGACAGGGGGACTGAAGCTTTCTTT; CDR3: CASSVDRGTEAFF
size: few; J: TRBJ2-7; D: NA; V: TRBV27; DNA: TGTGCCAGCAGACGCCTGGGCGGGGGCCGATACTACGAGCAGTACTTC; CDR3: CASRRLGGGRYYEQYF
size: NA; J: TRBJ2-3; D: NA; V: TRBV12-3/TRBV12-4; DNA: TGTGCCAGCAGCCCCCCCGGGGGAAGCACAGATACGCAGTATTTT; CDR3: CASSPPGGSTDTQYF
size: many; J: TRBJ1-2; D: NA; V: TRBV6-6; DNA: TGTGCCAGCAGTTACTCGGATACGCAGAGATTTTTTGGCTACACCTTC; CDR3: CASSYSDTQRFFGYTF
size: few; J: TRBJ2-5; D: NA; V: TRBV20-1; DNA: TGCAGTGCGAGCCTCATCGGGCCCGACCAAGAGACCCAGTACTTC; CDR3: CSASLIGPDQETQYF
size: few; J: TRBJ2-3; D: TRBD2; V: TRBV7-9; DNA: TGTGCCAGCAGACGAGACGTAGCGGGGACCGCAGATACGCAGTATTTT; CDR3: CASRRDVAGTADTQYF
size: NA; J: TRBJ2-1; D: TRBD2; V: TRBV19; DNA: TGTGCCAGTAGCTATACTAGCGGAGGTCCCAATGAGCAGTTCTTC; CDR3: CASSYTSGGPNEQFF
size: few; J: TRBJ1-4; D: TRBD1; V: TRBV6-2/TRBV6-3; DNA: TGTGCCAGCAGCCAAGACAGGGGCGTTCCCCGGGATGAAAAACTGTTTTTT; CDR3: CASSQDRGVPRDEKLFF
size: few; J: TRBJ2-5; D: NA; V: TRBV2; DNA: TGTGCCAGCAGTGAAGCGCTTCGATTTGGTGGGAAGACCCAGTACTTC; CDR3: CASSEALRFGGKTQYF
size: NA; J: TRBJ2-2; D: NA; V: TRBV27; DNA: TGTGCCAGCAGTTTAAACCTCTCCCCCGGGGAGCTGTTTTTT; CDR3: CASSLNLSPGELFF
size: medium-sized; J: TRBJ2-7; D: NA; V: TRBV4-1; DNA: TGCGCCAGCAGCTTGTATGAGGAGCAGTACTTC; CDR3: CASSLYEEQYF
size: NA; J: TRBJ1-1; D: NA; V: TRBV3-2; DNA: TGTGCCAGCAGCCCCCTGAGGGGGGGCCGCACTGAAGCTTTCTTT; CDR3: CASSPLRGGRTEAFF
size: few; J: TRBJ1-2; D: NA; V: TRBV6-2/TRBV6-3; DNA: TGTGCCAGCACCCCCTCGCTAGGATTCTATGGCTACACCTTC; CDR3: CASTPSLGFYGYTF
size: few; J: TRBJ1-6; D: NA; V: TRBV12-3/TRBV12-4; DNA: TGTGCCAGCAGTTTCAGGGGAGACAATTCACCCCTCCACTTT; CDR3: CASSFRGDNSPLHF